The source of this T cell receptor (beta chain) is a study of OX40 agonist ivuxolimab in advanced cancers. Some background on the complete study: Ivuxolimab was a fully human IgG2 agonistic monoclonal antibody targeting the costimulatory receptor OX40 (CD134). The purpose of peripheral TCRbeta sequencing was to test whether ivuxolimab changed TCR sequence diversity and led to clonal T-cell expansion. Patients were allowed to have had prior anti-PD-1, anti-PD-L1 or anti-CTLA-4 therapy, and more than 35% of the dose-escalation patients had been treated with checkpoint inhibitors. Intravenous ivuxolimab was administered to patients every 2 weeks at six dose levels: 0.01, 0.1, 0.3, 1.5, 3 and 10 mg/kg. The monotherapy dose-escalation portion (N ≈ 50 patients) of the phase I ivuxolimab trial is reported in the paper. In the dose-escalation cohort, 82.7% of patients were male, and the mean age was approximately 55 years, with a range of roughly 20 to 80. Partial responses occurred in three dose-escalation patients: two with cutaneous melanoma and one with hepatocellular carcinoma. Of the roughly 52 dose-escalation patients, hepatocellular carcinoma was present in about 20, melanoma in approximately 15, renal cell carcinoma in 9 and head and neck cancer in 9. The paper's findings and limits, for the study overall: In the 0.1-3.0 mg/kg groups, partial responders had among the lowest normalized peripheral clonal expansion, particularly in CD8+ T cells. Low levels of normalized T-cell clonal expansion were also seen in some nonresponding patients. At doses of 0.1 to 3.0 mg/kg, clonal expansion of both CD4+ and CD8+ T cells in blood was seen between baseline and week 6. The antigen specificity of the clonally expanded peripheral T cells was not determined. After ivuxolimab, expanded clones were on average more numerous among CD8+ T cells than among CD4+ T cells.

The trial excluded patients who had a history of autoimmune disease or who were on systemic immunosuppression. Peripheral blood for TCR sequencing was collected from all dose cohorts at baseline, on cycle 4 day 1, and on cycle 7 day 1. Samples were obtained from an open-label, multicenter, first-in-human phase I dose-escalation trial of ivuxolimab. Adults with locally advanced or metastatic melanoma, renal cell carcinoma, hepatocellular carcinoma or head and neck squamous cell carcinoma were enrolled in the trial. Before TCR sequencing, CD4+ T cells and CD8+ T cells from peripheral blood were sorted into separate populations. To sequence the TCRbeta CDR3 region, genomic DNA was isolated from the sorted cells. The immunoSEQ Assay was used to sequence the TCRbeta CDR3 regions. TCRdb stores this immuneACCESS table with in-frame sequences only. Part of the clones is absent; in the studies checked, under half of the shortfall reflects unresolved V genes, and no reason is known for the rest. In all, the sample holds under 20,000 clones, and 75% to 90% of those were seen once. Of the sample, roughly 34% falls within the top ten clones.

Regarding this clone: There is no known antigen for this receptor. Nothing much larger sits one base from this clone, and base qualities are not available.

This receptor was taken from an adult with an advanced solid tumor such as melanoma, head and neck, liver or kidney cancer. The source material was CD4+ or CD8+ T cells sorted from blood, sampled in a trial of the OX40 agonist ivuxolimab.

In nucleotides, the sequence is TGTGCCAGCGGGACCCCCTACGAGCAGTACTTC. This codes for CASGTPYEQYF. The chain couples TRBV28 to TRBJ2-7; the D segment may tentatively be TRBD1 or TRBD2, each giving 5 matched bases. The V end loses 8 bases and the J end loses 2 bases, and a stretch of 7 bases separates them. The germline V gene supplies CDR1 MDHEN and CDR2 SYDVKM. The CDR3 runs 11 residues from the cysteine to the phenylalanine. The entry retains the CDR3 DNA only, 33 bases that are in frame from base 1.